The present T cell receptor (beta chain) was sequenced within a study of T cells in tumors after PD-1 blockade. Trimming stripped 4 bases from V and 0 bases from J, with 10 bases between. Germline V gene data show CDR1 as SGDLS and CDR2 as YYNGEE. This CDR3 is built from 14 residues. Libraries were prepared by immunoSEQ multiplex PCR; TCRdb keeps only in-frame clonotypes and omits some of them. This table has about 59,000 clones, over 75% appearing once. The source of this sequence is a human donor with basal cell carcinoma. The sequencing here drew on PBMCs, taken before anti-PD-1 treatment. The chain employs TRBV9 and TRBJ1-1, with a possible D match to TRBD1 (5 bases). The CDR3 DNA follows: TGTGCCAGCAGCCCGGGACTCCTGAACACTGAAGCTTTCTTT. This encodes CASSPGLLNTEAFF.